The T cell receptor beta chain described here comes from a study of tumor and adjacent non-tumor tissue in lung cancer. Whole-study context: The cohort had under 15 adenocarcinoma, 2 squamous cell and 1 small cell patients.

This CDR3 is 13 amino acids long. V dropped 5 bases and J dropped 4 bases, with 10 bases sitting between them. TCRbeta libraries were built with three rounds of nested PCR, modified from ARM-PCR. TCRdb re-analysed the multiplex PCR reads in MiXCR, keeping a single row per CDR3 protein. Here the sample spans roughly 120,000 distinct CDR3 sequences, 50% to 70% being singletons. Overall study findings and caveats: TCR diversity was significantly greater in tumor than normal lung tissue.

No cell sorting was done before RNA was extracted from the tissue. This non-tumor lung sample came from over 3 cm beyond the tumor edge. Between August and November 2014, newly diagnosed, chemotherapy-naive lung cancer patients underwent thoracic surgery in China. There are many counts of this clonotype. Its antigen is as yet unknown. The sample consisted of distant non-tumor lung tissue. The sequence was obtained from a man aged 60 to 69 with non-small cell lung cancer. V is TRBV12-3 or TRBV12-4 and J is TRBJ2-3, with D unclear. The CDR3 region is CASSASGPDTQYF. DNA for the CDR3: TGTGCCAGCAGTGCGTCAGGACCAGATACGCAGTATTTT.